This T cell receptor beta chain emerged from a study of blood T cell repertoires in COVID-19. Study overall: The United States, Italy and Spain provided the acute and convalescent COVID-19 samples. PBMCs, B-cell-depleted T cells, or T cells provided the cDNA or gDNA that made up the material.

Germline-derived CDR1 and CDR2 are SGHDN and FVKESK. Trimming took 1 base from V and 0 from J, leaving 11 bases between them. The CDR3 spans 16 residues. Per the original data handling: Counts of nucleated cells, estimated from reference gene primer amplification, were obtained. Repertoires were generated with immunoSEQ multiplex PCR, while TCRdb's copy carries only in-frame clones and drops some. Clone size and the V and J calls come from that table; the DNA yielded D and trimming. Found here are 140,000 to 150,000 clones, 70% to 90% of them singletons; the top ten hold around 8%. Sequences were obtained from peripheral blood. The chain recombines TRBV14 with TRBJ2-3; no clear D gene. The receptor's source is a woman aged 55-70 years with COVID-19, enrolled during active disease. The CDR3 reads CASSQGALTSTDTQYF. CDR3 DNA sequence: TGTGCCAGCAGCCAAGGGGCTCTAACTAGCACAGATACGCAGTATTTT.